Below are 16 T cell receptor beta chains sequenced from a single sample in a study of CD8 T cells in ankylosing spondylitis. Findings and caveats of the study: Made up of about eight highly homologous variants, a TCR beta motif appeared characteristic of ankylosing spondylitis blood.

TCRdb fed the 5' RACE reads into MiXCR, producing one record per CDR3 protein. Of about 480,000 distinct CDR3 sequences listed, about 15% are singletons. Their recognized antigens are unknown. Sequencing was carried out using blood, either unsorted or a sorted T cell fraction (not recorded which). The source of these receptors is a male donor with ankylosing spondylitis.

This clonotype was seen at least ten times. V usage is TRBV29-1 and J usage is TRBJ2-3; 7 nucleotides line up with TRBD1. Trimming took 7 bases from V and 0 from J; bases not matched to a gene: 4. The V gene's germline CDR1 is SQVTM and CDR2 ANQGSEA. CDR3 length equals 13 residues. The CDR3 loop reads CSANRGSTDTQYF. The CDR3 nucleotides are TGCAGCGCGAACAGGGGCAGCACAGATACGCAGTATTTT.

The rearrangement joins TRBV18 to TRBJ2-2; 8 bases align to TRBD1. Germline loops: CDR1 KGHSH, CDR2 LQKENI. This CDR3 contains 17 residues. The V gene end was trimmed by 3 bases and the J gene end by 1 base; junction bases not matched to a gene: 7. DNA for the CDR3: TGTGCCAGCTCACCGTACCTTGGGACAGGGAACACCGGGGAGCTGTTTTTT. Its protein is CASSPYLGTGNTGELFF. Based on the CDR3 plus reference TRBV18 and TRBJ2-2, the full variable domain is NAGVMQNPRHLVRRRGQEARLRCSPMKGHSHVYWYRQLPEEGLKFMVYLQKENIIDESGMPKERFSAEFPKEGPSILRIQQVVRGDSAAYFCASSPYLGTGNTGELFFGEGSRLTVL.

As regards this clonotype: A much larger clone lies a single base off, so this may be a read error. The chain carries TRBV5-1 and TRBJ2-3; 11 nucleotides match TRBD1. The CDR3 is made up of 16 amino acids. The germline V gene has CDR1 SGHRS and CDR2 YFSETQ. The CDR3 sequence is CASSLDWTGGPDTLYF. The CDR3 DNA is TGCGCCAGCAGCTTGGATTGGACAGGGGGCCCAGATACGCTGTATTTT.

This clonotype has ten or more counts. J is TRBJ2-7 and V is TRBV5-1; TRBD2 agrees at 9 bases. The CDR3 spans 14 residues. V dropped 0 bases and J dropped 9; count of bases not matched to a gene: 7. Germline V gene sequence: CDR1 SGHRS, CDR2 YFSETQ. The CDR3 sequence is CASSLETSGRVQYF. The CDR3 nucleotides read TGCGCCAGCAGCTTGGAGACTAGCGGCCGAGTGCAGTACTTC.

This clonotype was picked up a small number of times. The chain recombines TRBV9 with TRBJ1-1; 7 bases align to TRBD1. The CDR3 consists of 15 residues. Trimming removed 7 bases from V and 0 bases from J; junction bases left unmatched: 9. Germline CDR1 SGDLS, CDR2 YYNGEE. The CDR3 here is CASSSGRGLNTEAFF. The DNA for the CDR3 is TGTGCCAGCTCCTCGGGGAGGGGGCTGAACACTGAAGCTTTCTTT.

This clonotype was observed a handful of times. Here the CDR3 reads CASSFVDETQYF. The CDR3 DNA is TGTGCCAGCAGTTTTGTGGATGAGACCCAGTACTTC. J is TRBJ2-5 and V is TRBV12-3 or TRBV12-4; D remains ambiguous. V lost 3 bases and J lost 5, with 7 bases in between. This CDR3 spans 12 amino acids.

This clonotype has just a few counts. This rearrangement joins TRBV27 to TRBJ2-5; D unresolved. From germline, CDR1 is MNHEY and CDR2 SMNVEV (reference sequence). The CDR3 sequence is 14 residues long. Trimming stripped 5 bases from V and 5 bases from J, with 15 bases between. The CDR3 coding sequence is TGTGCCAGCAGTCCTACCGGCTGGGCGGAGACCCAGTACTTC. Residues: CASSPTGWAETQYF.

The chain employs TRBV30 and TRBJ1-2, with D unresolved. Trimming left V 2 bases short and J 1 base short, with 17 bases between. Per the germline V gene, CDR1 is GTSNPN and CDR2 is SVGIG (reference sequence). This CDR3 is 16 amino acids long. Here the CDR3 DNA reads TGTGCCTGGAGTAGTAGTGGGGTGATTGGTAACTATGGCTACACCTTC. This gives the protein CAWSSSGVIGNYGYTF.

This clonotype was seen only a few times. The chain has TRBV6-5 and TRBJ1-2; 8 bases are a match to TRBD1. The CDR3 totals 15 residues. Germline V lookup: CDR1 MNHEY, CDR2 SVGAGI. The V gene end was trimmed by 0 bases and the J gene end by 5 bases; junction bases not matched to a gene: 5. CDR3 residues: CASSYSRQGRYGYTF. Written as DNA, the CDR3 is TGTGCCAGCAGTTACTCCCGACAGGGGCGATATGGCTACACCTTC.

This clonotype was detected only a few times. The J gene is TRBJ1-1, the V gene TRBV18; maybe TRBD1 (6 bases). The CDR3 totals 14 residues. Germline V gene sequence: CDR1 KGHSH, CDR2 LQKENI. The V end lost 1 base, the J end lost 5 bases, and 11 bases lay between the germline ends. As DNA, the CDR3 is TGTGCCAGCTCACCACTCTCGAGGGGGACTGAAGCTTTCTTT. Protein sequence: CASSPLSRGTEAFF.

The chain carries TRBV2 and TRBJ2-7; tentatively, D is TRBD1 (5 bases). V gave up 4 bases and J gave up 9 bases, with 16 bases separating them. This CDR3 has 13 residues. The germline V gene has CDR1 SNHLY and CDR2 FYNNEI. The CDR3 reads CASSALREGVQYF. The DNA for the CDR3 is TGTGCCAGCAGTGCACTCAGGGAAGGAGTGCAGTACTTC.

This sequence joins TRBV20-1 and TRBJ2-7; the match to TRBD2 covers 7 bases. The V gene's germline CDR1 is DFQATT and CDR2 SNEGSKA (reference sequence). CDR3 size: 14 residues. The V gene end was trimmed by 4 bases and the J gene end by 5 bases; junction bases not matched to a gene: 11. The chain's CDR3 is CSATARGRADEQYF. CDR3 coding DNA: TGCAGTGCTACCGCTCGAGGGAGGGCCGACGAGCAGTACTTC.

This clonotype has a handful of counts. The chain has TRBV2 and TRBJ2-1; 15 bases are shared with TRBD2. CDR3 length equals 17 residues. The J segment lost 6 bases and the V segment lost 6 bases, leaving 9 bases of the junction unmatched. The germline gives CDR1 SNHLY, CDR2 FYNNEI. For the CDR3, the DNA is TGTGCCAGCAGCGCCGGGACTAGCGGGGGGCTAATCAATGAGCAGTTCTTC. Its protein is CASSAGTSGGLINEQFF. Variable domain in full (rest from reference TRBV2 and TRBJ2-1): EPEVTQTPSHQVTQMGQEVILRCVPISNHLYFYWYRQILGQKVEFLVSFYNNEISEKSEIFDDQFSVERPDGSNFTLKIRSTKLEDSAMYFCASSAGTSGGLINEQFFGPGTRLTVL.

The rearrangement links TRBV6-4 to TRBJ2-1; TRBD2 matches 12 bases. This CDR3 has 16 residues. Germline V gene data show CDR1 as MRHNA and CDR2 as SNTAGT. V shed 4 bases, J shed 7 bases, and the junction held 8 bases outside the gene matches. CDR3 coding DNA: TGTGCCAGCAGTGGGAGGACTAGCGGGAAGGGGAATGAGCAGTTCTTC. Translation: CASSGRTSGKGNEQFF.

This clonotype turned up a few times. The rearrangement links TRBV2 to TRBJ1-5; D not certain. The V end was cut by 5 bases, the J end by 2 bases, with 13 bases between. The CDR3 totals 15 residues. Germline V gene data show CDR1 as SNHLY and CDR2 as FYNNEI. CDR3 residues: CASSPAPGGNQPQHF. DNA for the CDR3: TGTGCCAGCAGTCCGGCCCCGGGTGGCAATCAGCCCCAGCATTTT.

This chain uses TRBV10-2 with TRBJ1-2; 10 bases line up with TRBD1. CDR3 size: 14 residues. The V segment lost 6 bases and the J segment 3 bases; nucleotides outside the gene matches: 4. Per the germline V gene, CDR1 is WSHSY and CDR2 is SAAADI. CDR3 DNA: TGCGCCAGCAGCGACAGGGGGCGGGACTATGGCTACACCTTC. This codes for CASSDRGRDYGYTF.